One and the same sample provided the 20 T cell receptor beta chains below, sequenced in a study of blood T cells in healthy people across ages. Sample-barcoded 5' priming and a J-beta primer mix drove a second PCR of about 7 to 11 cycles. TCRdb reprocessed the 5' RACE reads via MiXCR and lists one record per CDR3 protein. The table shows some 1,000,000 distinct CDR3 sequences, with approximately 25% occurring only once. Separately, the same data were catalogued under a study of T cells of mothers and their children.

Specimen: blood. The receptors were gathered from a girl aged 2 to 10 in good health.

This chain uses TRBV4-2 with TRBJ1-3; D not certain. Trimming took 2 bases from V and 4 from J, leaving 12 bases between them. The CDR3 totals 15 residues. The V gene's germline CDR1 is LGHNA and CDR2 YNFKEQ. The CDR3 nucleotides are TGTGCCAGCAGCCAACGGCACCTTGTGGGAAACACCATATATTTT. Translated, it gives CASSQRHLVGNTIYF.

The V gene is TRBV29-1, the J gene TRBJ2-1; D might be TRBD2 (6 bases). CDR1 is SQVTM and CDR2 is ANQGSEA in the germline V gene. This CDR3 comprises 13 residues. V lost 8 bases and J lost 2, with 13 bases in between. The CDR3 bases are TGCAGCTTCGGCGGGGCCACCTACAATGAGCAGTTCTTC. Protein product: CSFGGATYNEQFF.

This clonotype was counted between two and nine times. This chain connects TRBV7-9 to TRBJ2-5; D not certain. Germline CDR1 reads SEHNR; CDR2 reads FQNEAQ (reference sequence). Trimming stripped 1 base from V and 0 bases from J, with 6 bases between. This CDR3 spans 14 amino acids. CDR3 DNA: TGTGCCAGCAGCTTAGATTCGGACCAAGAGACCCAGTACTTC. Residues: CASSLDSDQETQYF.

V gene TRBV12-3 or TRBV12-4 combines with J gene TRBJ2-2; the D gene is possibly TRBD1 (6 bases). There are 14 residues in the CDR3. V was shortened by 8 bases and J by 1 base, with 11 bases between the two germline ends. CDR3 loop: CASQKGQNTGELFF. The CDR3 DNA reads as TGTGCCAGCCAAAAGGGACAGAACACCGGGGAGCTGTTTTTT.

This clonotype was recorded a few times. The chain links TRBV19 to TRBJ2-3; unclear D gene. Trimming took 2 bases from V and 9 from J, leaving 12 bases between them. The CDR3 is made up of 13 amino acids. CDR1 is LNHDA, CDR2 SQIVND, per germline (reference sequence). The CDR3 spells CASSISGVDTQYF. The CDR3 coding sequence is TGTGCCAGTAGTATATCTGGGGTAGACACGCAGTATTTT.

This clonotype was recorded a few times. The chain couples TRBV29-1 to TRBJ1-2, with D perhaps matching TRBD1 (5 bases). The CDR3 has 15 residues. Germline V CDR1 and CDR2: SQVTM, ANQGSEA. The V and J ends lost 0 bases and 2 bases respectively, with 13 bases between them. This chain's CDR3 is CSVEEFQGSNYGYTF. The CDR3 DNA sequence: TGCAGCGTTGAAGAATTTCAGGGCAGCAACTATGGCTACACCTTC.

The rearrangement joins TRBV11-2 to TRBJ2-5, with D maybe TRBD1 (5 bases). Trimming cost V 2 bases and J 7 bases, with 11 bases left between them. There are 13 residues in the CDR3. The germline gives CDR1 SGHAT, CDR2 FQNNGV. CDR3 amino acids: CASSLPQDLTQYF. CDR3 DNA: TGTGCCAGCAGCTTACCACAGGATCTGACCCAGTACTTC.

This clonotype came up a few times. Given the absence of the conserved phenylalanine or tryptophan at the CDR3 end, a read error is likely. The gene calls are TRBV29-1 and TRBJ2-5; D may be TRBD2 (5 bases). Per germline, CDR1 SQVTM and CDR2 ANQGSEA. The V end lost 6 bases, the J end lost 0 bases, and 23 bases lay between the germline ends. The CDR3 sequence is 17 residues long. CDR3 nucleotide sequence: TGCAGCGTCCCCATGGAGGCTAGTAAAATAAACCAAGAGACCCAGTACATC. Translation: CSVPMEASKINQETQYI.

This clonotype came up a few times. The chain joins TRBV9 to TRBJ2-3; TRBD2 matches 15 bases. Looked up from germline, CDR1 is SGDLS and CDR2 is YYNGEE. After removal of 8 bases from V and 0 bases from J, the junction contained 10 bases not matched to a gene. The CDR3 totals 18 residues. In nucleotides, the CDR3 is TGTGCCAGATTACGGACTAGCGGGAGGGCCGTTAGCACAGATACGCAGTATTTT. Its protein product is CARLRTSGRAVSTDTQYF.

Concerning this clonotype: The junction departs from the called germline gene at one end, perhaps through a read error. J is TRBJ1-1 and V is TRBV12-3 or TRBV12-4; 7 bases line up with TRBD1. This CDR3 contains 13 residues. CDR3 in DNA: TGTGCCAGTTTGAGGGGGCGCGAAACTGAAGCCTTCTTT. Protein: CASLRGRETEAFF.

DNA of the CDR3: TGTGCCAGCAGCTCAGTCGGGGAGGGCAATCAGCCCCAGTATTTT. Translating gives CASSSVGEGNQPQYF. This chain connects TRBV5-6 to TRBJ1-5, with 7 bases identical to TRBD2. The J call may be incorrect, as the DNA end agrees better with TRBJ2-3. The CDR3 extends over 15 amino acids. The germline V gene encodes CDR1 SGHDT and CDR2 YYEEEE.

The chain is built from TRBV20-1 and TRBJ1-5; D gene ambiguous. This CDR3 is 14 amino acids long. V lost 6 bases and J lost 4, with 16 bases in between. Germline CDR1 is DFQATT and CDR2 is SNEGSKA (reference sequence). This chain's CDR3 is CSAPDLSRNQPQHF. The CDR3, as DNA: TGCAGTGCACCTGACCTTAGTCGGAATCAGCCCCAGCATTTT.

V and J are TRBV7-3 and TRBJ2-7; tentative D call: TRBD1 (6 bases). The V end was cut by 2 bases, the J end by 4 bases, with 9 bases between. In germline, CDR1 is SGHTA, CDR2 FQGTGA. The CDR3 has 13 amino acids. The CDR3 nucleotides read TGTGCCAGCAGCTTAGGGACACAGTACGAGCAGTACTTC. Translated: CASSLGTQYEQYF.

V gene TRBV20-1 combines with J gene TRBJ2-1; TRBD1 aligns across 8 bases. The CDR3 is 15 residues long. CDR1 is DFQATT and CDR2 is SNEGSKA in the germline V gene (reference sequence). V lost 6 bases to trimming and J lost 4 bases; unmatched junction nucleotides: 11. CDR3 region: CSARGLDRVYNEQFF. DNA of the CDR3: TGCAGTGCCCGGGGATTGGACAGGGTTTACAATGAGCAGTTCTTC.

This rearrangement joins TRBV19 to TRBJ2-3; TRBD2 is a possible D gene (6 bases). The ends were cut back, 7 bases at V and 2 bases at J, with 13 bases in the middle. This CDR3 contains 14 residues. Germline V gene lookup returns CDR1 LNHDA and CDR2 SQIVND (reference sequence). In DNA, the CDR3 is TGTGCCAGTAATTGGGGGGTCCTCACAGATACGCAGTATTTT. It codes for CASNWGVLTDTQYF. Complete variable domain (other parts from reference TRBV19 and TRBJ2-3): DGGITQSPKYLFRKEGQNVTLSCEQNLNHDAMYWYRQDPGQGLRLIYYSQIVNDFQKGDIAEGYSVSREKKESFPLTVTSAQKNPTAFYLCASNWGVLTDTQYFGPGTRLTVL.

This clonotype was counted at least ten times. The chain employs TRBV3-1 and TRBJ2-2; TRBD2 matches at 10 bases. The CDR3 extends over 16 amino acids. V trimming: 2 bases; J trimming: 7 bases; junction bases outside the gene matches: 7. The V gene's germline CDR1 is LGHDT and CDR2 YNNKEL (reference sequence). CDR3: CASSQSPSGSLGELFF. Here the CDR3 DNA reads TGTGCCAGCAGCCAATCCCCTAGCGGGAGCCTCGGGGAGCTGTTTTTT. Complete variable domain (other parts from reference TRBV3-1 and TRBJ2-2): DTAVSQTPKYLVTQMGNDKSIKCEQNLGHDTMYWYKQDSKKFLKIMFSYNNKELIINETVPNRFSPKSPDKAHLNLHINSLELGDSAVYFCASSQSPSGSLGELFFGEGSRLTVL.

This clonotype was detected a few times. The chain recombines TRBV27 with TRBJ2-2, with D perhaps matching TRBD2 (5 bases). Per germline, CDR1 MNHEY and CDR2 SMNVEV (reference sequence). The CDR3 runs to 14 residues. The V end was cut by 6 bases, the J end by 4 bases, with 12 bases between. Here the CDR3 reads CASRWASITGELFF. CDR3 bases: TGTGCCAGCAGGTGGGCTAGCATCACCGGGGAGCTGTTTTTT.

V gene TRBV9 combines with J gene TRBJ2-5; D is unresolved. The V gene lost 4 bases and the J gene lost 3 bases, with 13 bases spanning the gap. In germline, CDR1 is SGDLS, CDR2 YYNGEE. This CDR3 comprises 14 residues. CDR3 sequence (DNA): TGTGCCAGCAGCCCCTCAGTCGGCGAAGAGACCCAGTACTTC. Its translation: CASSPSVGEETQYF.

This clonotype was picked up a small number of times. The chain has TRBV9 and TRBJ2-5, with 11 bases aligning to TRBD2. CDR3 length: 13 amino acids. Germline CDR1 and CDR2: SGDLS and YYNGEE. V was pared by 0 bases and J by 11 bases, with 3 bases of the junction left unmatched. The DNA of the CDR3 is TGTGCCAGCAGCGTAGAGACTAGCGGGGAGCAGTACTTC. It specifies CASSVETSGEQYF.

This clonotype has more than one count but fewer than ten. The V and J genes are TRBV11-2 and TRBJ2-5; D might be TRBD1 (8 bases). Germline loops: CDR1 SGHAT, CDR2 FQNNGV. This CDR3 has 15 residues. V lost 5 bases to trimming and J lost 8 bases, with 21 bases between them. The CDR3 DNA sequence: TGTGCCAGCAGCCAGGCGGGAGACAGGGGAAACACCCAGTACTTC. Translation gives CASSQAGDRGNTQYF.